This record looks at one T cell receptor (beta chain) sequence and its context. Just one base apart from a much larger clone, this may be a read error. The patients chosen for sequencing had shown expansion of CD8+CD57+ cells (detected by flow cytometry). Patients were untreated when blood was sampled. This CDR3 has 15 amino acids. Germline assignment: CDR1 SGHNT and CDR2 YENEEA. These data come from a study of CD8+CD57+ T cells in acquired aplastic anemia. Genomic DNA constituted the template upon which TCR beta VDJ and CDR3 profiling was performed. A single record per CDR3 protein comes from TCRdb applying MiXCR to the reads. The sample has approximately 220,000 distinct CDR3 sequences; over 40% are singletons.

The sequence was collected from a human donor with aplastic anemia. Material: sorted CD4+, CD8+, or CD8+CD57+ T cells (not recorded which) from PBMCs. V and J are TRBV11-3 and TRBJ2-7, with 7 bases fitting TRBD2. The CDR3 DNA is TGTGCCAGCAGCTTAGGTGCGACTAGGGACTACGGGCAGTACTTC. It is translated as CASSLGATRDYGQYF.